This T cell receptor beta chain stems from a study of blood T cell repertoires in COVID-19 (dated by TCRdb to about 2020). Describing the broader study: Collaborator samples came from the United States, Italy and Spain and covered acute and convalescent phases of COVID-19. The dataset comprised deeply sampled blood TCRbeta repertoires from subjects exposed to, actively infected with, or recovered from COVID-19. The repertoires were made available in a free public database intended to serve as a resource for research on the immune response to SARS-CoV-2. Samples came from the ongoing ImmuneRACE study (first 160 participants) plus 1,254 subjects from 6 global collaborators. The material from the prospective study consisted of cDNA or gDNA derived from T cells, B-cell-depleted T cells, or PBMCs. Sample metadata almost always included a de-identified subject ID, COVID-19 status, age in years and sex. Where available, HLA class I and class II types were obtained from metadata supplied by the sample provider rather than from assay-based typing. Paper-wide results and their limitations: The quantity of clinical and demographic metadata differed by source and by participant and was supplied without curation.

TCRbeta CDR3 regions were amplified from genomic DNA by means of the immunoSEQ Assay, a bias-controlled multiplex PCR. From the authors' description of their analysis: Nucleated cell counts per sample were estimated from amplification of reference gene primers within the assay. Sequence reads were collapsed and filtered to measure the absolute abundance of every unique TCRbeta CDR3 rearrangement. For each sample, productive Simpson clonality was calculated as the square root of Simpson's diversity index across productive rearrangements. Here the immuneACCESS table is served through TCRdb, limited to in-frame sequences with V and J called. Missing clones are a known gap in these copies; in checked studies unresolved V genes cover under half, and the rest lacks a known reason. V and J calls and clone size come straight from that table; D and trimming were deduced from the DNA. Recorded for this sample are 80,000 to 95,000 clones; roughly four fifths of them occurred a single time. The ten largest clonotypes hold about 20% of the sample.

Relative to germline, V is missing 6 bases and J is missing 0 bases, with 6 bases of the junction outside any gene match. The CDR3 starts with the cysteine, ends with the phenylalanine, and has 15 residues. Of the read, only the CDR3 DNA is kept; its 45 bases are in frame from base 1. The germline V gene encodes CDR1 SGHVS and CDR2 FQNEAQ. About this clone itself: Its cognate antigen has yet to be identified. One base away there is no much larger clone; base qualities are not given.

Each collaborating institution followed its own protocols to collect whole blood in K2EDTA tubes. Collaborator samples were shipped for TCRbeta analysis as frozen whole blood, isolated PBMCs, or DNA extracted from either sample type. Sequencing used peripheral blood. The clonotype originates from an elderly woman with active or convalescent COVID-19. Recombination connected TRBV7-8 to TRBJ2-3, with 7 bases aligning to TRBD2. The CDR3 protein: CASRQLATSTDTQYF. The sequence in DNA is TGTGCCAGCAGGCAACTAGCGACAAGCACAGATACGCAGTATTTT.